This T cell receptor (beta chain) derives from a study of blood T cell repertoires in COVID-19 (dated by TCRdb to about 2020). Notes on the research overall: The collaborator samples originated in the United States, Italy and Spain and spanned the acute and convalescent phases of COVID-19. Nearly every sample came with metadata listing a de-identified subject ID, COVID-19 status, age in years and sex. Subjects who had been exposed to COVID-19, were actively infected with it, or had recovered from it provided the deeply sampled blood TCRbeta repertoires that made up the dataset. Where available, HLA class I and class II types were taken from metadata supplied by the sample provider and were not determined by assay-based typing. Samples were obtained from the ongoing ImmuneRACE study (first 160 participants) and from about 1,300 subjects provided by 6 global collaborators. The material from the prospective study consisted of cDNA or gDNA derived from T cells, B-cell-depleted T cells, or PBMCs. A freely available public database, intended as a resource for researchers studying the immune response to SARS-CoV-2, is where the repertoires were released.

As concerns this clone: No cognate antigen has been identified for it. Per-nucleotide qualities are absent, and no much larger clonotype sits a single base away.

Whole blood was collected in K2EDTA tubes by collaborating institutions according to the institutions' own protocols. For TCRbeta analysis, collaborator samples were shipped as frozen whole blood, as isolated PBMCs, or as DNA extracted from either sample type. Study-wide findings and limitations: Clinical and demographic metadata were provided uncurated, with the amount varying by source and participant.

The CDR1 and CDR2 encoded by the germline V gene are MNHEY and SVGAGI. The CDR3 has 13 amino acids, counting the end cysteine and phenylalanine. Of all the DNA, just the CDR3 is kept, 39 bases in frame from base 1. At the junction V is shortened by 7 bases and J by 6 bases, with 13 bases in between. TCRbeta CDR3 regions were amplified from genomic DNA by means of the immunoSEQ Assay, a bias-controlled multiplex PCR. The authors processed their data as follows. Within the assay, amplification of reference gene primers was used to estimate how many nucleated cells each sample contained. To quantify the absolute abundance of each unique TCRbeta CDR3 rearrangement, sequence reads were collapsed and filtered. For each sample, productive Simpson clonality was calculated by taking the square root of Simpson's diversity index across productive rearrangements. TCRdb holds this immuneACCESS table with in-frame rearrangements only. Some clones are missing; in checked studies, unresolved V genes explain under half, and the rest has no known cause. The V and J calls and the clone size are those of that table, but D and trimming were determined from the DNA. The sample data list more than 6,000 clones, and 80% to 90% of these were observed just once. Over 7.5% of the sample comes from the top ten.

The chain was built from TRBV6-5 and TRBJ2-1, and possibly TRBD2, on 6 matching bases. The sequenced sample consisted of peripheral blood. The TCR comes from a human donor with active COVID-19. The donor label of this sample is uncertain. The bases read TGTGCCAGCATGCGGAGGGGTAGCAATGAGCAGTTCTTC. Its coded protein is CASMRRGSNEQFF.